The source of this T cell receptor (beta chain) is a study of breast tumors, draining lymph nodes, adjacent tissues. General study results and limits: Most tumor T cells seemingly derive from lymph node, then expand in tumor. Tumor repertoires ranked between lymph nodes and nontumor tissue in diversity, with V and J gene preferences.

Worth noting for this clonotype: Its antigen is currently unknown.

Each CDR3 protein gets one entry after TCRdb re-called the multiplex PCR reads with MiXCR. The sample lists fewer than 140,000 distinct CDR3 sequences; more than 30% were seen once. Samples came from axillary lymph nodes draining the breast cancer. Trimming removed 4 bases from V and 3 bases from J, with 12 bases in between. The CDR3 has 14 residues. Germline V lookup: CDR1 MNHEY, CDR2 SVGAGI. The chain combines TRBV6-5 with TRBJ1-1; D gene uncertain. This TCR derives from a female donor with breast cancer. Some clones in this sample may be carry-over from other donors' samples. Sequencing input: axillary lymph node tissue. The CDR3 loop reads CASSWAGLDTEAFF. CDR3 bases: TGTGCCAGCAGTTGGGCGGGATTGGACACTGAAGCTTTCTTT.